This TCR beta chain was identified during a study of T and B cells in COVID-19 patients. Study as a whole: Median age was approximately 35 years in the recovered cohort and around 67 years in the active-infection cohort. Most of the roughly 20 active-infection patients had comorbidities associated with unfavorable COVID-19 outcome. Broader study findings: Active COVID-19 showed highly clonal TRB repertoires; recovery showed diversity and richness above healthy donors. No sequencing was yet done of CD4+, regulatory or CD8+ subsets, or of SARS-CoV-2-responsive or tetramer+ sorted cells.

From blood, roughly 220-550 ng of genomic DNA served as TRB template. The germline V gene encodes CDR1 MNHEY and CDR2 SVGAGI. CDR3 length: 16 amino acids. On this clonotype: Its antigen is unknown. Mismatch with germline at one junction end may stem from a read error.

TRB rearrangements were amplified by multiplex PCR with BIOMED2 TRB-A/B primers. TCRdb re-called the multiplex PCR reads with MiXCR, one entry per CDR3 protein. The table shows about 11,000 distinct CDR3 sequences, with around 30% occurring only once. This chain links TRBV6-5 with TRBJ2-5; 7 nucleotides match TRBD1. The sequencing input was blood. This TCR was recovered from a human donor who had recovered from COVID-19. The CDR3 nucleotides read TGTGCCACCAGTGACAGCGGACAGGTATCTTCAGAGACCCAGTACTTC. Translation gives CATSDSGQVSSETQYF.